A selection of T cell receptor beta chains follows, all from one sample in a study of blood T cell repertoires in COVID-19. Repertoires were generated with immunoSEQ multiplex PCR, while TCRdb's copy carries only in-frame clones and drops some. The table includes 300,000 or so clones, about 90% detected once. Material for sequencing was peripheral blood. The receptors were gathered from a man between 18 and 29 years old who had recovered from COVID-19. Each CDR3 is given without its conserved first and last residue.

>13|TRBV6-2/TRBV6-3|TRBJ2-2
ASSYVPRRSGELF
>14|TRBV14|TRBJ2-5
ASSQDIGLTRETQY
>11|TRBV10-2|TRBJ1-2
ASSDPAGLGYT
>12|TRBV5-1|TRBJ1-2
ASSLGTSGDGYT
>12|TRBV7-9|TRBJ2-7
ASSPRDNSYEQY
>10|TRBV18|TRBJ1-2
ASSLRQGGYT
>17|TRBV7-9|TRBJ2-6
ASSSPGQSYPSGANVLT
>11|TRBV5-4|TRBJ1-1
ASSRTGGDEAF
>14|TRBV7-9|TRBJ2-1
ASSLQGLAGGDEQF
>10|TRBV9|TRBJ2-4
ASRGQGNIQY
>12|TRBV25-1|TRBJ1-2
ASSEYSQGRGYT
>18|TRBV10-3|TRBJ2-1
AIRGAGTGDLYSSYNEQF
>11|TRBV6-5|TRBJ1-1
ASRQGLSTEAF
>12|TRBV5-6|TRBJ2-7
ASSLLASSYEQY